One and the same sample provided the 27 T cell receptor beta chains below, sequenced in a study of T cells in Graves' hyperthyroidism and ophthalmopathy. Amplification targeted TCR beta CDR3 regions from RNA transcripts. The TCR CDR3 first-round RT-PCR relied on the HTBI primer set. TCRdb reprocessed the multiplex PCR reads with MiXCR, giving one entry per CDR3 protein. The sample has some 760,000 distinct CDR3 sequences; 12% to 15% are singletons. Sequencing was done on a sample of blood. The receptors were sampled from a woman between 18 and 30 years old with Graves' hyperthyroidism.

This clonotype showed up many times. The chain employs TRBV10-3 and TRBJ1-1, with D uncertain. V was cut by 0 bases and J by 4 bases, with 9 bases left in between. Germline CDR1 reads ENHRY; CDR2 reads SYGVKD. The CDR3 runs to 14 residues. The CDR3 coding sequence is TGTGCCATCAGTGAGTCGATGGAGGGCACTGAAGCTTTCTTT. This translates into CAISESMEGTEAFF.

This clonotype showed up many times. DNA for the CDR3: TGTGCCAGCAGTTTCCGACTAGAGACCTACAATGAGCAGTTCTTC. Its protein is CASSFRLETYNEQFF. V and J are TRBV12-3 or TRBV12-4 and TRBJ2-1; tentative D call: TRBD2 (6 bases). Trimming removed 3 bases from V and 2 bases from J, with 11 bases in between. The CDR3 spans 15 residues.

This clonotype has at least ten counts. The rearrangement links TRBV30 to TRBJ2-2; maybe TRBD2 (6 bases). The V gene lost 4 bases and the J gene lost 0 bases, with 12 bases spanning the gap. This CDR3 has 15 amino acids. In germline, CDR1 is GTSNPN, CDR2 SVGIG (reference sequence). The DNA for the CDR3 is TGTGCCTGGACGAAGCGGGTCACGAACACCGGGGAGCTGTTTTTT. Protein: CAWTKRVTNTGELFF.

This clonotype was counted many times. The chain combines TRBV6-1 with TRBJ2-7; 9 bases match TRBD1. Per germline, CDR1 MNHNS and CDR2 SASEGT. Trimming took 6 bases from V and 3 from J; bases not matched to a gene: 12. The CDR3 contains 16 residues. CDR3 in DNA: TGTGCCAGCAGAGGCGGACAGGGGACCCCCGACTACGAGCAGTACTTC. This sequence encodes CASRGGQGTPDYEQYF.

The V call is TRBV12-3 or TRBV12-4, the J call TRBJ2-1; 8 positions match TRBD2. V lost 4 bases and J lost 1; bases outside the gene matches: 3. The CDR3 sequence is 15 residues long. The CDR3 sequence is CASSYAGGSYNEQFF. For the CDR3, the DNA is TGTGCCAGCAGTTATGCGGGAGGTTCCTACAATGAGCAGTTCTTC.

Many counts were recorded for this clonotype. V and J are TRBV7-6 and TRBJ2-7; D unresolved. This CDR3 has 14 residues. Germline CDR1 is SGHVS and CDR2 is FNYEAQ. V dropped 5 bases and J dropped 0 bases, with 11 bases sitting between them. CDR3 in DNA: TGTGCCAGCAGCGCTCGCGCCAACTCCTACGAGCAGTACTTC. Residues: CASSARANSYEQYF. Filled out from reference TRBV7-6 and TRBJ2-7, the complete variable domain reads GAGVSQSPRYKVTKRGQDVALRCDPISGHVSLYWYRQALGQGPEFLTYFNYEAQQDKSGLPNDRFSAERPEGSISTLTIQRTEQRDSAMYRCASSARANSYEQYFGPGTRLTVT.

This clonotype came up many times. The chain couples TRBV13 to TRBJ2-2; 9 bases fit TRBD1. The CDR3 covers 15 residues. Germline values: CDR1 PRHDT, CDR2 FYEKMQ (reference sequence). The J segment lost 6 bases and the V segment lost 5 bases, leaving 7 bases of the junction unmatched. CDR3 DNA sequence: TGTGCCAGCAGCCCCTGGACAGGGGTCGCCGGGGAGCTGTTTTTT. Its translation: CASSPWTGVAGELFF.

The CDR3: CAWARAETQYF. The CDR3 DNA reads as TGTGCCTGGGCACGCGCGGAGACCCAGTACTTC. V is TRBV30 and J is TRBJ2-5; D is unclear. Germline V gene sequence: CDR1 GTSNPN, CDR2 SVGIG (reference sequence). V was trimmed by 5 bases and J by 5 bases, leaving 9 bases between them. The CDR3 consists of 11 residues.

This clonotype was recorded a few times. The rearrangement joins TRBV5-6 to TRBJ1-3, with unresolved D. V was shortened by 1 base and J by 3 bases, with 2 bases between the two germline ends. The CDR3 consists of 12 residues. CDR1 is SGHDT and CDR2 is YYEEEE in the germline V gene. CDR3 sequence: CASSLIGNTIYF. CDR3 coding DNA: TGTGCCAGCAGCTTGATTGGAAACACCATATATTTT.

The CDR3 spells CASSLDAAGGPGELFF. As DNA, the CDR3 is TGTGCCAGCAGCTTAGATGCAGCGGGAGGGCCCGGGGAGCTGTTTTTT. The chain joins TRBV7-3 to TRBJ2-2, with 10 bases identical to TRBD2. J lost 6 bases, V lost 2 bases, and 6 bases had no gene match. The CDR3 runs to 16 residues. Germline V gives CDR1 SGHTA, CDR2 FQGTGA.

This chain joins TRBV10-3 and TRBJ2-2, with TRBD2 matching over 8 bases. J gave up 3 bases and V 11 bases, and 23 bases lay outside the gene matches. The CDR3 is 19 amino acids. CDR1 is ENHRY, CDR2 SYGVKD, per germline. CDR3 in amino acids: CAPWRAQRGPLLDTGELFF. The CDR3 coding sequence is TGTGCCCCCTGGCGGGCCCAGCGGGGGCCCTTATTGGACACCGGGGAGCTGTTTTTT.

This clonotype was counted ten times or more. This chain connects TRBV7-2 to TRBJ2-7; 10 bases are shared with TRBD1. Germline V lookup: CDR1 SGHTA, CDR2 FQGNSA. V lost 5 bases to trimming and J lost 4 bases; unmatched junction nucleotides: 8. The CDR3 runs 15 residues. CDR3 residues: CASSPRTGGEYEQYF. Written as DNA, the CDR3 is TGTGCCAGCAGCCCCCGGACAGGGGGTGAGTACGAGCAGTACTTC. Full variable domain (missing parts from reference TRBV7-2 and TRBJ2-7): GAGVSQSPSNKVTEKGKDVELRCDPISGHTALYWYRQSLGQGLEFLIYFQGNSAPDKSGLPSDRFSAERTGGSVSTLTIQRTQQEDSAVYLCASSPRTGGEYEQYFGPGTRLTVT.

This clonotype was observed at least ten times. CDR3 sequence (DNA): TGCGCCAGCAGCCAAGCACTAGCGGGAGGGCGAACCTCCACAGATACGCAGTATTTT. Its protein product is CASSQALAGGRTSTDTQYF. The V and J genes are TRBV4-3 and TRBJ2-3; 13 nucleotides line up with TRBD2. Germline V lookup: CDR1 LGHNA, CDR2 YSLEER. Trimming removed 1 base from V and 2 bases from J; junction bases left unmatched: 9. The CDR3 sequence is 19 residues long.

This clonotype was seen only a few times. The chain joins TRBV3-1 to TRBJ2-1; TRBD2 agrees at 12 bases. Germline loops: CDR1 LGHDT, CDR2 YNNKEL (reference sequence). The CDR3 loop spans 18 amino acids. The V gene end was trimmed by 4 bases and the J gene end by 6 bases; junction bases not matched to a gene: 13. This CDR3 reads CASSPQLLTSGRANEQFF. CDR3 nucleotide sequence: TGTGCCAGCAGCCCCCAACTCTTGACTAGCGGGAGAGCCAATGAGCAGTTCTTC.

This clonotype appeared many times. The CDR3 is CASSYAELNTEAFF. The DNA for the CDR3 is TGTGCCAGCAGTTACGCAGAGCTGAACACTGAAGCTTTCTTT. The chain uses TRBV6-5 and TRBJ1-1, with D uncertain. The germline V gene encodes CDR1 MNHEY and CDR2 SVGAGI. The V and J ends lost 2 bases and 0 bases respectively, with 7 bases between them. The CDR3 spans 14 residues.

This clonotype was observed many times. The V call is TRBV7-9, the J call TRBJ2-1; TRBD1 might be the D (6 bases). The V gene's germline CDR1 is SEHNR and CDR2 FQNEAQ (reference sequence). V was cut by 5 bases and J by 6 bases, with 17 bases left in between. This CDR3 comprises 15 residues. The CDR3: CASSQSTLGANEQFF. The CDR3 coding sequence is TGTGCCAGCAGCCAATCGACCTTGGGGGCCAATGAGCAGTTCTTC.

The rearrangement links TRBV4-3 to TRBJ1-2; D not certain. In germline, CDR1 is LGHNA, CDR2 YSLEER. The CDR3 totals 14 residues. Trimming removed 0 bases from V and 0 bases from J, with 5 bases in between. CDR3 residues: CASSQEVSNYGYTF. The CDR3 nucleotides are TGCGCCAGCAGCCAAGAGGTTTCTAACTATGGCTACACCTTC.

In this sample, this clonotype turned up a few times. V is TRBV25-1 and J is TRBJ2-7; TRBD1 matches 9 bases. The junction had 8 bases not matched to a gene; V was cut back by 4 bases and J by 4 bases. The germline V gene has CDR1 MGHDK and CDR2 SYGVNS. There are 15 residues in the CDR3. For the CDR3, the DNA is TGTGCCAGCAGTGGACCGGGACAGGGTCGGTACGAGCAGTACTTC. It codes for CASSGPGQGRYEQYF.

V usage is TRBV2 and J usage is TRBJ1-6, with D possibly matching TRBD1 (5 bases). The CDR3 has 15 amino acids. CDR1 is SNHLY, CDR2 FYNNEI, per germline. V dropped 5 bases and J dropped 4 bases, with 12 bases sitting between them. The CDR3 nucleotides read TGTGCCAGCAGTAGGAGGGACCCTTATAATTCACCCCTCCACTTT. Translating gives CASSRRDPYNSPLHF.

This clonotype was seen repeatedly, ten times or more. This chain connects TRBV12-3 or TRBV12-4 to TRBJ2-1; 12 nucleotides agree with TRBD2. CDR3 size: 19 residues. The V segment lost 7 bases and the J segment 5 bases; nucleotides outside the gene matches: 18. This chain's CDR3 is CASTGLAGLWDPKDNEQFF. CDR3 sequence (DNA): TGTGCCAGCACGGGACTAGCGGGCCTATGGGACCCTAAAGACAATGAGCAGTTCTTC.

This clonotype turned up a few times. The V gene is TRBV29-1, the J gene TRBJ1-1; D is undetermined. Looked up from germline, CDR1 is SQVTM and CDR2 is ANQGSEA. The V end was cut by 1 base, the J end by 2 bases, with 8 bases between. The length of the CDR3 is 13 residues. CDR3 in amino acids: CSVEASGNTEAFF. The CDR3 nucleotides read TGCAGCGTTGAAGCGTCCGGTAACACTGAAGCTTTCTTT. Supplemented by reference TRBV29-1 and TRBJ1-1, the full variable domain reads SAVISQKPSRDICQRGTSLTIQCQVDSQVTMMFWYRQQPGQSLTLIATANQGSEATYESGFVIDKFPISRPNLTFSTLTVSNMSPEDSSIYLCSVEASGNTEAFFGQGTRLTVV.

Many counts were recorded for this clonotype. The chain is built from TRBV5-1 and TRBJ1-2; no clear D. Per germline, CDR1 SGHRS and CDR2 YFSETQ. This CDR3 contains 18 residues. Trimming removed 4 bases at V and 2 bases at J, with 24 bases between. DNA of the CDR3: TGCGCCAGCAGCGCGGCACTTTCGGGTTTGAAGAGGAACTATGGCTACACCTTC. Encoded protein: CASSAALSGLKRNYGYTF.

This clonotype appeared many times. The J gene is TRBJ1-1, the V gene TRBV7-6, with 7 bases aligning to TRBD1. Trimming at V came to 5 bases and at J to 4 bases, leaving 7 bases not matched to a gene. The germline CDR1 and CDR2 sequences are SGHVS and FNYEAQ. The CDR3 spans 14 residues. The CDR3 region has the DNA TGTGCCAGCAGCCCAGGGACAGCAAGCACTGAAGCTTTCTTT. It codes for CASSPGTASTEAFF.

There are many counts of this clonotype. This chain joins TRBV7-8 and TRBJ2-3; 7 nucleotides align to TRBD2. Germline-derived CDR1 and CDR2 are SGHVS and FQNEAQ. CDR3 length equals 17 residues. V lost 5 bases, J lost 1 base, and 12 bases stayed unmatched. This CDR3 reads CASSPHLASGRTDTQYF. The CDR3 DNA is TGTGCCAGCAGCCCCCACCTGGCTAGCGGCCGCACAGATACGCAGTATTTT.

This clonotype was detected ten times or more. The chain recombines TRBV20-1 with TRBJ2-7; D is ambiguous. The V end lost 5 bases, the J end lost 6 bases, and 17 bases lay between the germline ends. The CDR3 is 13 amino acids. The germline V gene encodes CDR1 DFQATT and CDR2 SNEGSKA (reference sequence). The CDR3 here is CSAPSYPPPEQYF. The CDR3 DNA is TGCAGTGCTCCCTCCTACCCTCCCCCCGAGCAGTACTTC.

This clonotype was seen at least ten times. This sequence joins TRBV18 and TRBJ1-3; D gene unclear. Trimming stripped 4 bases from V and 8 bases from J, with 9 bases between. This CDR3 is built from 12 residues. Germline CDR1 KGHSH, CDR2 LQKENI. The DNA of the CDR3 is TGTGCCAGCTCACGAGGAGCGGACACCATATATTTT. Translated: CASSRGADTIYF.

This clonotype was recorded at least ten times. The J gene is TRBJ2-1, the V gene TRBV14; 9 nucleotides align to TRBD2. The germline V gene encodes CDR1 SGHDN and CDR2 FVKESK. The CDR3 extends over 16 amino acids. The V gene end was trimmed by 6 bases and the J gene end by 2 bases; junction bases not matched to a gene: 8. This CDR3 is CASSALAGVAYNEQFF. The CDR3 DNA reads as TGTGCCAGCAGTGCCTTAGCGGGAGTCGCCTACAATGAGCAGTTCTTC. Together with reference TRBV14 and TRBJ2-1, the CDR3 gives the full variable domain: EAGVTQFPSHSVIEKGQTVTLRCDPISGHDNLYWYRRVMGKEIKFLLHFVKESKQDESGMPNNRFLAERTGGTYSTLKVQPAELEDSGVYFCASSALAGVAYNEQFFGPGTRLTVL.